This is a list of T cell receptor beta chains from one sample in a study of blood T cell repertoires in COVID-19. Method: immunoSEQ multiplex PCR; TCRdb's copy keeps in-frame clones and lacks some. The repertoire holds roughly 120,000 clones, with 90% as singletons. The source material was peripheral blood. The source is a man in his 60s with COVID-19, enrolled during active disease. The CDR3 runs from the conserved cysteine through the conserved F or W. A D gene is named only where the DNA matches it firmly. Expanded clones are given a class, and other clones once, few, many or no size at all.

>.|.|TRBV10-3|TRBJ1-5
CAISDVFGGQPQHF
>TRBD2|few|TRBV5-4|TRBJ2-2
CASSTGASGNGGELFF
>.|.|TRBV7-9|TRBJ1-1
CASSLARGLIGNTEAFF
>.|once|TRBV18|TRBJ1-1
CASSPRGQGNTEAFF
>TRBD2|.|TRBV7-3|TRBJ2-2
CASSFGTSGNTGELFF
>TRBD1|.|TRBV23-1|TRBJ1-5
CASSHFRTGGPYSNQPQHF
>.|few|TRBV19|TRBJ1-1
CASSIQRGGKAFF
>.|.|TRBV28|TRBJ1-4
CASSLGGDLNGEKLFF
>TRBD1|.|TRBV11-2|TRBJ1-1
CASSPGTGENTEAFF
>TRBD2|.|TRBV6-2/TRBV6-3|TRBJ2-5
CASSAPSGRQETQYF
>TRBD1|few|TRBV28|TRBJ2-7
CASSTPTGAYEQYF
>TRBD1|.|TRBV5-1|TRBJ1-2
CASGTGSYSYTF
>TRBD1|.|TRBV18|TRBJ2-2
CASSRGTGATGELFF
>TRBD2|once|TRBV19|TRBJ2-7
CASSMTSGRYEQYF
>TRBD2|.|TRBV7-9|TRBJ2-3
CASLSSGRAPTDTQYF
>TRBD1|.|TRBV2|TRBJ2-7
CASSKDRVSYEQYF
>TRBD1|.|TRBV5-1|TRBJ2-2
CASSSGQEGAGELFF
>.|once|TRBV7-2|TRBJ1-3
CASSLSGISSGNTIYF
>TRBD2|.|TRBV10-3|TRBJ2-5
CATAGRFEETQYF
>TRBD2|.|TRBV28|TRBJ2-7
CASTPPAGTYEQYF
>TRBD2|.|TRBV7-9|TRBJ2-3
CASSPKDTSGTDTQYF
>TRBD1|.|TRBV6-5|TRBJ1-2
CASSSFQGAWGYTF
>.|.|TRBV6-5|TRBJ2-1
CASRVGSVTYNEQFF
>.|.|TRBV12-5|TRBJ1-1
CASGLVLGGRGNTEAFF
>.|.|TRBV6-2/TRBV6-3|TRBJ2-7
CASSYDSGSSYEQYF
>TRBD2|.|TRBV27|TRBJ2-1
CASSLRTSANEQFF
>.|.|TRBV5-1|TRBJ2-6
CASTFLPLTGSGANVLTF
>.|.|TRBV11-2|TRBJ2-3
CASSPGVADTDTQYF
>TRBD2|.|TRBV5-1|TRBJ2-1
CASSLLREVGNEQFF
>.|.|TRBV24-1|TRBJ2-7
CATSGQGGEYEQYF
>TRBD1|.|TRBV6-6|TRBJ1-5
CASRDRGGGNQPQHF
>TRBD1|.|TRBV6-5|TRBJ1-6
CASNPGTGAESPLHF
>.|.|TRBV12-3/TRBV12-4|TRBJ1-2
CASSRNRVRGYTF
>TRBD1|.|TRBV30|TRBJ1-1
CAWVGQPGTEAFF
>.|.|TRBV6-2/TRBV6-3|TRBJ2-3
CASSPPGLVRDTQYF
>.|.|TRBV18|TRBJ1-3
CASSLTTLSRGNTIYF
>TRBD1|.|TRBV30|TRBJ1-2
CAWGFTGVGYTF
>.|.|TRBV5-4|TRBJ2-7
CASSLGQTPYEQYF
>TRBD1|.|TRBV13|TRBJ2-5
CASGEGGRVRETQYF
>.|.|TRBV30|TRBJ2-6
CAWSVQVTGANVLTF
>.|.|TRBV3-1/TRBV3-2|TRBJ1-3
CASGPTPGNTIYF
>TRBD1|.|TRBV28|TRBJ1-1
CASSVGQGATGNTEAFF
>TRBD2|.|TRBV15|TRBJ2-2
CATSRDTFASGGFTGELFF
>TRBD2|.|TRBV11-2|TRBJ2-7
CASSLGTSGSYEQYF
>.|.|TRBV16|TRBJ1-5
CASSRTGNQPQHF